This T cell receptor beta chain emerged from a study of blood T cell repertoires in COVID-19. Study-wide background: From the United States, Italy and Spain came samples of acute and convalescent COVID-19. Nucleic acid was either cDNA or gDNA, and it came from T cells, B-cell-depleted T cells, or PBMCs.

The germline V gene has CDR1 MGHRA and CDR2 YSYEKL. The CDR3 loop spans 17 amino acids. Trimming cost V 3 bases and J 6 bases; bases outside gene matches: 11. Sequencing used immunoSEQ multiplex PCR; TCRdb keeps in-frame clones, though not all of them. There are 200,000 to 250,000 clones in the sample; approximately 84% occur only once, and 7.5% to 9% lies in the top ten. The receptor was derived from a woman aged 80 or over with COVID-19, enrolled during active disease. Sequenced: peripheral blood. This chain connects TRBV4-1 to TRBJ2-2; 9 positions match TRBD1. The CDR3 coding sequence is TGCGCCAGCAGCCAGGGGACCGGGACAGGGTATTCCGGGGAGCTGTTTTTT. This codes for CASSQGTGTGYSGELFF.